These 7 T cell receptor beta chains originate from one sample sequenced in a study of blood T cell repertoires in COVID-19. This table comes from immunoSEQ multiplex PCR, and its TCRdb copy is limited to in-frame clones, with some not included. The sample consists of 400,000 to 500,000 clones, 70% to 90% of them appearing once. Source material: PBMCs or T cells enriched from blood (not recorded which). These receptors were taken from a woman aged 18-29 years who had been exposed to COVID-19.

The chain has TRBV19 and TRBJ2-1, with TRBD2 matching 8 bases. The germline CDR1 and CDR2 sequences are LNHDA and SQIVND (reference sequence). The ends lost 5 bases at V and 5 bases at J; junction bases unmatched: 11. The CDR3 loop spans 16 amino acids. CDR3 DNA: TGTGCCAGTAGTGCGGAAAAGCGGGAGCGGGACAATGAGCAGTTCTTC. Its protein is CASSAEKRERDNEQFF.

This clone was seen just once. CDR3 nucleotide sequence: TGTGCCTGGAGGCCGGAGGGTTTGGGGACCCAGTACTTC. This gives the protein CAWRPEGLGTQYF. The chain links TRBV30 to TRBJ2-5; a weak D match, TRBD2 (6 bases). This CDR3 comprises 13 residues. CDR1 is GTSNPN, CDR2 SVGIG, per germline (reference sequence). Trimming took 3 bases from V and 7 from J, leaving 15 bases between them.

The chain uses TRBV27 and TRBJ1-5; D remains ambiguous. Germline lookup yields CDR1 MNHEY and CDR2 SMNVEV (reference sequence). This CDR3 contains 13 residues. Trimming cost V 8 bases and J 8 bases, with 16 bases left between them. CDR3 amino acids: CASARWGSEPQHF. The DNA of the CDR3 is TGTGCCAGCGCGCGATGGGGTAGCGAGCCCCAGCATTTT.

The V and J genes are TRBV7-2 and TRBJ2-5; a possible D gene is TRBD2 (6 bases). V dropped 1 base and J dropped 5 bases, with 14 bases sitting between them. Germline CDR1 is SGHTA and CDR2 is FQGNSA. The length of the CDR3 is 15 residues. The CDR3 loop is CASSLGGTVGETQYF. The CDR3 DNA reads TGTGCCAGCAGCTTAGGGGGGACTGTTGGGGAGACCCAGTACTTC. Using reference TRBV7-2 and TRBJ2-5 for the parts outside the CDR3, the full variable domain is GAGVSQSPSNKVTEKGKDVELRCDPISGHTALYWYRQSLGQGLEFLIYFQGNSAPDKSGLPSDRFSAERTGGSVSTLTIQRTQQEDSAVYLCASSLGGTVGETQYFGPGTRLLVL.

This chain links TRBV11-2 with TRBJ2-1, with a tentative D call TRBD2 (6 bases). The ends were cut back, 8 bases at V and 0 bases at J, with 14 bases in the middle. From germline, CDR1 is SGHAT and CDR2 FQNNGV. The CDR3 sequence is 15 residues long. Here the CDR3 reads CASDVADRSYNEQFF. In DNA, the CDR3 is TGTGCCAGCGATGTAGCGGACCGCTCCTACAATGAGCAGTTCTTC. Full variable domain (rest looked up from reference TRBV11-2 and TRBJ2-1): EAGVAQSPRYKIIEKRQSVAFWCNPISGHATLYWYQQILGQGPKLLIQFQNNGVVDDSQLPKDRFSAERLKGVDSTLKIQPAKLEDSAVYLCASDVADRSYNEQFFGPGTRLTVL.

The chain recombines TRBV19 with TRBJ1-6; maybe TRBD1 (6 bases). Germline CDR1 LNHDA, CDR2 SQIVND (reference sequence). This CDR3 has 15 residues. The V end was cut by 7 bases, the J end by 5 bases, with 15 bases between. This CDR3 reads CASKAQGRDNSPLHF. DNA for the CDR3: TGTGCCAGTAAAGCACAGGGACGGGATAATTCACCCCTCCACTTT.

Concerning this clone itself: Within the sample, other DNA sequences also encode this same CDR3. The chain has TRBV29-1 and TRBJ2-2, with 7 bases that match TRBD2. The V gene end was trimmed by 4 bases and the J gene end by 0 bases; junction bases not matched to a gene: 2. The CDR3 contains 14 residues. Germline V gene data show CDR1 as SQVTM and CDR2 as ANQGSEA. For the CDR3, the DNA is TGCAGCGTTGGACTAGCAGCGAACACCGGGGAGCTGTTTTTT. Translation: CSVGLAANTGELFF.